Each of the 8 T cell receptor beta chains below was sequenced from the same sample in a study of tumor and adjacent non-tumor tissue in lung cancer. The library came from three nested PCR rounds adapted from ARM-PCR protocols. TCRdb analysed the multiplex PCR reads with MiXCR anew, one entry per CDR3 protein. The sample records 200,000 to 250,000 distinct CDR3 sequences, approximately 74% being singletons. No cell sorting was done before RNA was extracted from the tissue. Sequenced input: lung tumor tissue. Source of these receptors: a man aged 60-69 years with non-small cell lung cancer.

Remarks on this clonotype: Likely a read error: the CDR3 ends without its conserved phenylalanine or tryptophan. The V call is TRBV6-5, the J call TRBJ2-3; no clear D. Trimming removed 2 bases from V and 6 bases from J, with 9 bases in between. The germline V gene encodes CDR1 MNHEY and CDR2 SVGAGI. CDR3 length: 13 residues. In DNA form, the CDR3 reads TGTGCCAGCAGTTACACAGCCCGGGATACGCAGTATTCA. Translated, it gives CASSYTARDTQYS.

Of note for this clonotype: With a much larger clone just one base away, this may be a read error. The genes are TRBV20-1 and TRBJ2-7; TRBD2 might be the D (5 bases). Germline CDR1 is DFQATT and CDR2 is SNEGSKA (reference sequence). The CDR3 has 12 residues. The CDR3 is CSTWGWRHEQYF. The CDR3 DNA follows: TGCAGCACCTGGGGATGGAGGCACGAGCAGTACTTC.

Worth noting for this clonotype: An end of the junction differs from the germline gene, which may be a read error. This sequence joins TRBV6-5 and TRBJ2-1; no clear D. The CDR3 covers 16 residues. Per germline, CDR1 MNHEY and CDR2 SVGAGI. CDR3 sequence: CASSRSWFLPTNEQCF. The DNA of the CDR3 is TGTGCCAGCAGTAGAAGCTGGTTCCTTCCTACCAATGAGCAGTGCTTC.

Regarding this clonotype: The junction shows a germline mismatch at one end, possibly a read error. The CDR3 spells CASSLDPLEVGGRTVTHYF. DNA for the CDR3: TGTGCCAGCAGCTTAGATCCCCTAGAAGTCGGGGGTCGCACAGTTACGCACTATTTT. The chain is built from TRBV11-3 and TRBJ2-3, with a possible D match to TRBD2 (6 bases). The CDR3 loop spans 19 amino acids. Germline CDR1 is SGHNT and CDR2 is YENEEA.

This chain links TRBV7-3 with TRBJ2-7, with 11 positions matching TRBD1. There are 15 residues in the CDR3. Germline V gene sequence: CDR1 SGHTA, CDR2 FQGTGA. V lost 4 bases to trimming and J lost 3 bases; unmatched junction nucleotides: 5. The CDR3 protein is CASSSPGQGVYEQYF. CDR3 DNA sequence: TGTGCCAGCAGCTCCCCGGGACAGGGGGTCTACGAGCAGTACTTC.

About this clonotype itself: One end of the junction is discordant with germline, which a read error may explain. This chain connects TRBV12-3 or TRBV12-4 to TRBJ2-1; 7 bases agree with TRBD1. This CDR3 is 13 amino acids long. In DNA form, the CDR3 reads TGTACCAGCGAGACAGGGAATATGAATGAGCAGTTCTTC. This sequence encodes CTSETGNMNEQFF.

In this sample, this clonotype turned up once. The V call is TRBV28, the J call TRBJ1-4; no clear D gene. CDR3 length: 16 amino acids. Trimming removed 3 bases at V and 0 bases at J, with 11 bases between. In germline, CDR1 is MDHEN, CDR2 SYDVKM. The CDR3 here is CASSLPGRTTNEKLFF. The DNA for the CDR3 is TGTGCCAGCAGTTTGCCAGGACGTACAACTAATGAAAAACTGTTTTTT.

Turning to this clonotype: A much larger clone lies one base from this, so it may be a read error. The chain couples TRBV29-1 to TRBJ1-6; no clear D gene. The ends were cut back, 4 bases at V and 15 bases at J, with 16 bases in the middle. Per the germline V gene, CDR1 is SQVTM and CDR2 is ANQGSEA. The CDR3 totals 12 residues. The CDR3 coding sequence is TGCAGCGTTGGCGACGGCACCACACACCTCCACTTT. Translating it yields CSVGDGTTHLHF.